Presented here are 9 T cell receptor beta chains from one specimen sequenced in a study of blood T cell repertoires in COVID-19. Produced via immunoSEQ multiplex PCR; TCRdb's table is partial and in-frame only. The table records roughly 69,000 clones, around 80% of them present only once. The sequencing input was peripheral blood. Receptors were obtained from a human donor in a cohort sampled during active COVID-19.

This rearrangement joins TRBV7-2 to TRBJ2-5, with a tentative D call TRBD2 (6 bases). The CDR3 contains 14 residues. Deletions cut 7 bases from V and 1 base from J, with 13 bases between. Per the germline V gene, CDR1 is SGHTA and CDR2 is FQGNSA. The CDR3 protein is CASIPDYLQETQYF. The CDR3 region has the DNA TGTGCCAGCATCCCGGACTACCTCCAAGAGACCCAGTACTTC.

The rearrangement links TRBV4-1 to TRBJ1-1, with D unresolved. From germline, CDR1 is MGHRA and CDR2 YSYEKL. The CDR3 totals 12 residues. V lost 3 bases to trimming and J lost 6 bases, with 8 bases between them. This CDR3 is CASSQPRSEAFF. Here the CDR3 DNA reads TGCGCCAGCAGCCAGCCGCGGTCTGAAGCTTTCTTT.

The CDR3 DNA follows: TGTGCCAGCAGCTCGCGCGCCGGGGTCACTGAAGCTTTCTTT. It specifies CASSSRAGVTEAFF. The chain recombines TRBV11-2 with TRBJ1-1; no definite D call. V shed 4 bases and J shed 4 bases, with 13 bases lying between them. CDR1 and CDR2 from the germline V gene are SGHAT and FQNNGV. This CDR3 has 14 residues. The variable domain in full, completed from reference TRBV11-2 and TRBJ1-1, reads EAGVAQSPRYKIIEKRQSVAFWCNPISGHATLYWYQQILGQGPKLLIQFQNNGVVDDSQLPKDRFSAERLKGVDSTLKIQPAKLEDSAVYLCASSSRAGVTEAFFGQGTRLTVV.

This clone is labeled as large. Other DNA variants within this sample encode the same CDR3. V gene TRBV19 combines with J gene TRBJ1-5, with 7 nucleotides matching TRBD1. V shed 3 bases and J 3 bases; nucleotides not matched to a gene: 5. The germline V gene encodes CDR1 LNHDA and CDR2 SQIVND (reference sequence). CDR3 length: 15 residues. CDR3 sequence reads: CASSITGTDNQPQHF. The CDR3 bases are TGTGCCAGTAGTATTACCGGGACAGACAATCAGCCCCAGCATTTT. Full variable domain (rest looked up from reference TRBV19 and TRBJ1-5): DGGITQSPKYLFRKEGQNVTLSCEQNLNHDAMYWYRQDPGQGLRLIYYSQIVNDFQKGDIAEGYSVSREKKESFPLTVTSAQKNPTAFYLCASSITGTDNQPQHFGDGTRLSIL.

This clone was seen a single time. The V gene is TRBV7-9, the J gene TRBJ1-2, with no clear D. V lost 5 bases, J lost 2 bases, and 18 bases lay in between. The length of the CDR3 is 16 residues. Germline V gives CDR1 SEHNR, CDR2 FQNEAQ (reference sequence). CDR3 sequence (DNA): TGTGCCAGCAGCCCCAGCCAAGACAAAATAAACTATGGCTACACCTTC. This gives the protein CASSPSQDKINYGYTF.

The CDR3 DNA sequence: TGTGCCAGCAGTTTTAACAGTCGCTATGGCTACACCTTC. As protein: CASSFNSRYGYTF. This chain connects TRBV28 to TRBJ1-2, with unresolved D. CDR3 length equals 13 residues. Germline V gene sequence: CDR1 MDHEN, CDR2 SYDVKM. Trimming took off 3 bases at V and 4 bases at J, with 9 bases between the two ends.

This chain links TRBV6-1 with TRBJ1-5; maybe TRBD1 (6 bases). The CDR3 totals 15 residues. V was clipped by 3 bases and J by 6 bases, with 15 bases between them. Germline V gene lookup returns CDR1 MNHNS and CDR2 SASEGT. The CDR3 reads CASSEAWGPVQPQHF. The CDR3, as DNA: TGTGCCAGCAGTGAGGCTTGGGGGCCGGTTCAGCCCCAGCATTTT.

J is TRBJ1-2 and V is TRBV28; D is perhaps TRBD1 (6 bases). Trimming took 5 bases from V and 8 from J, leaving 21 bases between them. Per the germline V gene, CDR1 is MDHEN and CDR2 is SYDVKM. The CDR3 has 15 residues. The CDR3 nucleotides read TGTGCCAGCAGTGTAGGAAACAGGGCGATCGGAGGCTACACCTTC. Its protein product is CASSVGNRAIGGYTF.

CDR3 sequence reads: CASSQDGTGYQYEQYF. DNA for the CDR3: TGCGCCAGCAGCCAAGATGGGACAGGGTATCAATACGAGCAGTACTTC. The chain joins TRBV4-3 to TRBJ2-7, with 9 bases lining up with TRBD1. Per the germline V gene, CDR1 is LGHNA and CDR2 is YSLEER. The CDR3 runs to 16 residues. V gave up 0 bases and J gave up 4 bases; unmatched junction bases: 7.